This TCR beta chain came from a study of early T cells in non-severe SARS-CoV-2 infection. Unique molecular identifiers (one per individual cDNA molecule) were attached. TCRdb reanalysed the 5' RACE reads using MiXCR and keeps one entry per CDR3 protein. The sample shows about 28,000 distinct CDR3 sequences, about 4.5% of them seen only once. The sample holds many counts of this clonotype. This CDR3 is built from 14 residues. V trimming: 5 bases; J trimming: 4 bases; junction bases outside the gene matches: 7. CDR1 and CDR2 from the germline V gene are SGHTA and FQGTGA. The material sequenced was whole blood, taken at baseline. The chain couples TRBV7-3 to TRBJ2-5; 7 bases fit TRBD1. This clonotype was sampled from an adult who was a healthcare worker with PCR-confirmed SARS-CoV-2 infection or an uninfected control (not recorded which). For the CDR3, the DNA is TGTGCCAGCAGCCCAAAGGGGGCTTCAGAGACCCAGTACTTC. It translates to CASSPKGASETQYF.